The T cell receptor (beta chain) described here comes from a study of blood T cells in healthy people across ages (dated by TCRdb to 2013 to 2016). Regarding the study in general: In model experiments, template switching captured about one uniquely barcoded TCR beta cDNA molecule for every two T cells. Age-related changes in TCR beta repertoire diversity were measured in the study by deep sequencing normalized with unique cDNA molecular identifiers. Donors were grouped into four age groups: young (average approximately 15 years), middle-aged (roughly 37), aged (roughly 67) and long-lived (around 82). To avoid experimental bias, donors of different ages were distributed randomly across sequencing lanes. Two additional independent replicas of 1 million unique cDNA reads from the same blood draw were analyzed for two donors (one aged 18 to 29 and one aged 80 or older). The paper's findings and limits, for the study overall: Conclusive comparison of naive and antigen-experienced compartments was prevented by the profiling of bulk unsorted PBMCs. Observed TCR beta diversity per million T cells fell roughly linearly with age, and a significant reduction was already apparent by age roughly 40. The percentage of naive T cells measured by flow cytometry correlated strongly with observed TCR beta diversity. Because donor CMV infection status was unknown, age-related changes in expanded clonotypes were potentially confounded. Compared with the aged group, the long-lived group had more naive CD4+ T cells, fewer expanded clones and increased TCR diversity, suggesting age selection. Total diversity estimates from one million sequenced T cells were considered lower bounds and underestimates.

About this clonotype itself: This receptor's antigen is unknown. Per-base quality was not reported, and no clone a single base away is much larger than it.

The donors were 40 or so Caucasian individuals from Russia, aged roughly 6 to 90 years, who were systemically healthy. Each donor gave ten milliliters of peripheral blood, drawn into EDTA-treated Vacutainer tubes. PBMCs were isolated by Ficoll-Paque density-gradient centrifugation, with at least 7 million obtained per sample. Trizol reagent was used to extract total RNA from PBMCs, with at least 6 micrograms per sample. Naive CD45RAhigh/CD27high T cell percentages were measured by flow cytometry on a PBMC aliquot from every donor. Libraries were made using 5' RACE. Sequencing instrument: Illumina HiSeq 2500. The second PCR ran for roughly 6 to 11 cycles and used a J-beta primer mix along with a sample-barcoded 5' primer. A unique molecular identifier was introduced onto each TCR beta cDNA molecule by a template-switch 5' adaptor carrying 12 random nucleotides. Each sample yielded at least 2.5 million CDR3-containing paired-end reads. All of the RNA was converted into first-strand cDNA using the Mint cDNA synthesis kit, with a TRBC-specific oligonucleotide serving as the primer. Following uracil-DNA glycosylase treatment, a first 18-cycle PCR with universal primers M1SS and BC2_uni_R was performed on all cDNA. In the paper's pipeline: For normalization, 1 million high-quality reads were randomly selected from each sample, with every read carrying a distinct molecular identifier. Instead of being binned into consensus sequences, reads that shared molecular identifiers were thrown out. CDR3 identification, clonotype clustering and error correction used MiTCR with a Q25 quality threshold and the strictest error-elimination algorithm. A nonparametric unseen species model with Euler transformation was used to estimate lower-bound total TCR beta diversity. TCRdb took the public reads, trimmed them with fastp at Q25, ran MiXCR for clone calling and kept in-frame beta chains. Each entry merges the rows of one CDR3 protein and shows their most common DNA and genes. These V and J calls originate from TCRdb's pipeline instead of the authors' own analysis. The sample table lists approximately 1.5 million distinct CDR3 sequences, about 31% of them with a count of one. Around 11% of the sample goes to the ten largest clones.

The germline V gene (reference sequence) specifies SGHKS as CDR1 and YYEKEE as CDR2. V sheds 0 bases and J sheds 7 bases, leaving 10 bases between their ends. From the cysteine up to the phenylalanine, the CDR3 has a length of 14 residues. This entry keeps only the CDR3 DNA: 42 bases, framed from base 1. Recombination linked TRBV5-5 to TRBJ2-2; the D gene is perhaps TRBD2, from 6 matching bases. This receptor was obtained from a woman aged 25 to 39 in good health. Sequenced sample: blood. The CDR3 here reads CASSLGGDHGELFF. The nucleotide sequence is TGTGCCAGCAGCTTGGGCGGGGATCACGGGGAGCTGTTTTTT.